This T cell receptor beta chain was captured by sequencing in a study of blood T cell repertoires in COVID-19. Study-level background: Sites in the United States, Italy and Spain provided acute and convalescent COVID-19 samples.

The V and J ends lost 3 bases and 5 bases respectively, with 15 bases between them. This CDR3 is 15 amino acids long. Germline V lookup: CDR1 SGHDT, CDR2 YYEEEE. Sequencing used immunoSEQ multiplex PCR; TCRdb keeps in-frame clones, though not all of them. The sample includes 190,000 or so clones, roughly 82% of them seen just once. The chain carries TRBV5-6 and TRBJ2-1; D gene uncertain. The sequence came from a man between 35 and 55 years old who had recovered from COVID-19. What was sequenced was PBMCs or T cells enriched from blood (not recorded which). The CDR3 reads CASSSGLPVHNEQFF. CDR3 DNA sequence: TGTGCCAGCAGCTCGGGTCTCCCAGTCCACAATGAGCAGTTCTTC.